Listed here are 16 T cell receptor beta chains from one sample, sequenced in a study of T cells in Graves' hyperthyroidism and ophthalmopathy. The CDR3 regions of TCR beta were amplified from RNA transcripts. Using the HTBI primer set, a first-round RT-PCR was run on the TCR CDR3. TCRdb recomputed calls from the multiplex PCR reads with MiXCR, one row per CDR3 protein. The sample lists around 300,000 distinct CDR3 sequences, more than 10% occurring once. The sequencing input was blood. The receptors come from a woman aged 25 to 45 with Graves' hyperthyroidism that later progressed to Graves' ophthalmopathy.

The rearrangement joins TRBV19 to TRBJ2-7; D not resolved. V shed 10 bases and J shed 2 bases, with 18 bases lying between them. CDR1 is LNHDA, CDR2 SQIVND, per germline (reference sequence). The CDR3 totals 14 residues. The CDR3 sequence: CATVQPVTTYEQYF. As DNA, the CDR3 is TGTGCCACCGTACAGCCAGTCACGACCTACGAGCAGTACTTC.

The sample holds many counts of this clonotype. The V and J genes are TRBV11-2 and TRBJ2-5; perhaps TRBD2 as D (6 bases). V lost 3 bases and J lost 2, with 10 bases in between. Germline CDR1 is SGHAT and CDR2 is FQNNGV. The CDR3 spans 14 residues. This chain's CDR3 is CASSLSGLQETQYF. Here the CDR3 DNA reads TGTGCCAGCAGCTTGAGCGGGCTACAAGAGACCCAGTACTTC.

The chain recombines TRBV7-8 with TRBJ2-2, with D hard to call. This CDR3 is built from 14 residues. Trimming stripped 7 bases from V and 7 bases from J, with 16 bases between. Germline assignment: CDR1 SGHVS and CDR2 FQNEAQ. CDR3 region: CASNRKGYYGELFF. The CDR3 DNA is TGTGCCAGCAACCGAAAGGGTTACTACGGGGAGCTGTTTTTT.

This chain connects TRBV6-5 to TRBJ2-1; 11 positions match TRBD2. Looked up from germline, CDR1 is MNHEY and CDR2 is SVGAGI. The ends lost 6 bases at V and 8 bases at J; junction bases unmatched: 12. The CDR3 has 16 residues. In DNA form, the CDR3 reads TGTGCCAGCAGATACAATAGCGGGAGGGCCCCGGATGAGCAGTTCTTC. Translating gives CASRYNSGRAPDEQFF.

The table lists this clonotype with many counts. This chain's CDR3 is CASSRTLGRINEQFF. The CDR3 DNA reads TGTGCCAGCAGCCGCACCTTGGGACGAATCAATGAGCAGTTCTTC. The gene calls are TRBV28 and TRBJ2-1; D may match TRBD1 or TRBD2 (5 bases each). Germline loops: CDR1 MDHEN, CDR2 SYDVKM. The CDR3 spans 15 residues. Trimming cost V 6 bases and J 6 bases, with 18 bases left between them.

This clonotype occurred many times. This rearrangement joins TRBV20-1 to TRBJ2-5, with TRBD2 matching 14 bases. The CDR3 loop spans 16 amino acids. CDR1 and CDR2 from the germline V gene are DFQATT and SNEGSKA (reference sequence). V was clipped by 6 bases and J by 4 bases; unmatched bases: 10. The CDR3 nucleotides are TGCAGTGCAACGGGACTAGCGGGAGTGATGGCAGAGACCCAGTACTTC. Its translation: CSATGLAGVMAETQYF.

A remark on this clonotype: A much larger clone sits a single nucleotide away, making a read error possible. The V and J genes are TRBV28 and TRBJ2-7; D may be TRBD2 (5 bases). The ends were cut back, 6 bases at V and 9 bases at J, with 27 bases in the middle. This CDR3 is built from 16 residues. The V gene's germline CDR1 is MDHEN and CDR2 SYDVKM. The CDR3 is CASSRPGNRAVSSQYF. The CDR3 DNA reads as TGTGCCAGCAGCCGCCCGGGGAACCGAGCGGTATCTTCGCAGTACTTC.

This clonotype has ten or more counts. This chain uses TRBV19 with TRBJ2-1; TRBD2 agrees at 8 bases. Trimming took 3 bases from V and 6 from J; bases not matched to a gene: 7. Per the germline V gene, CDR1 is LNHDA and CDR2 is SQIVND (reference sequence). This CDR3 spans 15 amino acids. The CDR3 nucleotides are TGTGCCAGTAGTATCAGGAGCGGGAGTTTCAATGAGCAGTTCTTC. Translated: CASSIRSGSFNEQFF. Variable domain in full (rest from reference TRBV19 and TRBJ2-1): DGGITQSPKYLFRKEGQNVTLSCEQNLNHDAMYWYRQDPGQGLRLIYYSQIVNDFQKGDIAEGYSVSREKKESFPLTVTSAQKNPTAFYLCASSIRSGSFNEQFFGPGTRLTVL.

The chain links TRBV4-1 to TRBJ2-3, with TRBD1 matching 10 bases. V trimming: 5 bases; J trimming: 4 bases; junction bases outside the gene matches: 6. The V gene's germline CDR1 is MGHRA and CDR2 YSYEKL. CDR3 length: 15 residues. CDR3: CASSERQGASDTQYF. The DNA for the CDR3 is TGCGCCAGCAGCGAGAGACAGGGGGCTTCAGATACGCAGTATTTT.

The rearrangement links TRBV7-3 to TRBJ2-5, with no clear D. Trimming left V 1 base short and J 4 bases short, with 7 bases between. Germline loops: CDR1 SGHTA, CDR2 FQGTGA. The CDR3 has 13 amino acids. The DNA for the CDR3 is TGTGCCAGCAGCTTAATTGGCGGAGAGACCCAGTACTTC. This codes for CASSLIGGETQYF.

This clonotype was seen ten or more times. The rearrangement joins TRBV4-1 to TRBJ1-5, with D hard to call. The CDR3 is made up of 14 amino acids. V dropped 0 bases and J dropped 4 bases, with 7 bases sitting between them. Germline V CDR1 and CDR2: MGHRA, YSYEKL. CDR3 loop: CASSQDIGNQPQHF. The CDR3 DNA is TGCGCCAGCAGCCAAGATATAGGAAATCAGCCCCAGCATTTT.

This clonotype was seen a handful of times. DNA for the CDR3: TGTGCCAGCAGCTTGCTAGTTTCGAACAATGAGCAGTTCTTC. Translated: CASSLLVSNNEQFF. The V gene is TRBV5-5, the J gene TRBJ2-1; no clear D. V gave up 1 base and J gave up 5 bases, with 10 bases separating them. The CDR3 extends over 14 amino acids. CDR1 and CDR2 (germline): SGHKS, YYEKEE (reference sequence). Looking up the rest from reference TRBV5-5 and TRBJ2-1 gives the full variable domain: DAGVTQSPTHLIKTRGQQVTLRCSPISGHKSVSWYQQVLGQGPQFIFQYYEKEERGRGNFPDRFSARQFPNYSSELNVNALLLGDSALYLCASSLLVSNNEQFFGPGTRLTVL.

This clonotype was counted at least ten times. The CDR3 reads CATSRALAGEGYEQYF. The CDR3 DNA follows: TGTGCCACCAGCAGGGCACTAGCGGGAGAGGGGTACGAGCAGTACTTC. This chain joins TRBV15 and TRBJ2-7; 11 bases agree with TRBD2. V dropped 3 bases and J dropped 4; count of bases not matched to a gene: 8. The CDR3 has 16 amino acids. Looked up from germline, CDR1 is LNHNV and CDR2 is YYDKDF (reference sequence).

This clonotype turned up a few times. The V call is TRBV18, the J call TRBJ2-6, with 7 bases matching TRBD1. CDR3 length equals 18 residues. From germline, CDR1 is KGHSH and CDR2 LQKENI. J gave up 0 bases and V 3 bases, and 8 bases lay outside the gene matches. CDR3 protein: CASSPRQGLLSGANVLTF. The CDR3, as DNA: TGTGCCAGCTCACCCCGACAGGGTCTTCTCTCTGGGGCCAACGTCCTGACTTTC.

This clonotype has ten or more counts. This sequence joins TRBV28 and TRBJ2-1; D not resolved. From germline, CDR1 is MDHEN and CDR2 SYDVKM. CDR3 length: 16 residues. V lost 3 bases to trimming and J lost 2 bases, with 14 bases between them. The DNA of the CDR3 is TGTGCCAGCAGTTTCCCGGACGTATTCCCCTACAATGAGCAGTTCTTC. Its translation is CASSFPDVFPYNEQFF.

This clonotype was seen ten or more times. The chain links TRBV7-8 to TRBJ1-5; D not certain. Germline-derived CDR1 and CDR2 are SGHVS and FQNEAQ. This CDR3 region has 14 residues. V was clipped by 5 bases and J by 1 base, with 9 bases between them. CDR3 sequence (DNA): TGTGCCAGCAGCGTACACGGAAGCAATCAGCCCCAGCATTTT. This encodes CASSVHGSNQPQHF.